This TCR beta chain was recovered during a study of cytomegalovirus exposure and HLA in healthy donors. The study's findings and limits: Associated with cytomegalovirus, according to the listing, were 150 to 200 TCR beta chains.

This CDR3 spans 13 amino acids. Germline assignment: CDR1 MNHEY and CDR2 SVGAGI. V lost 5 bases to trimming and J lost 1 base, with 8 bases between them. Of note for this clone: As yet, its antigen is unknown.

A multiplex PCR was run with 60 Vbeta primers and 13 Jbeta primers. Data came from immunoSEQ multiplex PCR; TCRdb stores just in-frame clones and leaves some out. The sample has just over 200,000 clones; the top ten hold 0.9% to 1.4%. This TCR was sampled from a girl aged 2-10 years in good health and CMV-seropositive. The chain combines TRBV6-5 with TRBJ1-2; no definite D call. Material: PBMCs. The CDR3 sequence: CASSLYLNYGYTF. The CDR3 DNA reads TGTGCCAGCAGTCTATATCTTAACTATGGCTACACCTTC.